The entry below gives a single TCR beta chain sequence along with its context. Germline CDR1 is LGHNA and CDR2 is YSLEER. The CDR3 contains 18 residues. V gave up 0 bases and J gave up 4 bases, with 21 bases separating them. TCRdb re-analysed the reads in MiXCR, keeping a single row per CDR3 protein. The sample lists around 170,000 distinct CDR3 sequences, about a sixth occurring once. The data derive from a study of T cell repertoires in cytomegalovirus infection. The chain uses TRBV4-3 and TRBJ2-5; possible D gene TRBD1, 6 bases. The material sequenced was CD8+ T cells from PBMCs. The source is a human donor in good health (CMV status not recorded). Some clones in this sample may be carry-over from other donors' samples. CDR3 nucleotides: TGCGCCAGCAGCCAAGAAAGACCCGGGACACGATGGGGAGAGACCCAGTACTTC. Protein product: CASSQERPGTRWGETQYF.